The next 28 T cell receptor beta chains were all read from a single sample in a study of blood T cell repertoires in COVID-19. The assay was immunoSEQ multiplex PCR, and TCRdb's table has in-frame clones only and misses some. The top ten clones hold 1.6% of a sample with under 250,000 clones, approximately 89% of them seen once. What was sequenced was peripheral blood. All receptors come from a woman between 55 and 75 years old who had recovered from COVID-19.

The V call is TRBV5-1, the J call TRBJ1-1; D is perhaps TRBD1 (6 bases). V was trimmed by 1 base and J by 4 bases, leaving 11 bases between them. The germline gives CDR1 SGHRS, CDR2 YFSETQ. This CDR3 is 14 amino acids long. The CDR3 protein is CASSLRGGPTEAFF. The CDR3 coding sequence is TGCGCCAGCAGCTTGCGAGGGGGTCCCACTGAAGCTTTCTTT.

The gene calls are TRBV19 and TRBJ1-4; TRBD1 aligns across 9 bases. The V segment lost 5 bases and the J segment 8 bases; nucleotides outside the gene matches: 12. Germline V gene sequence: CDR1 LNHDA, CDR2 SQIVND (reference sequence). This CDR3 has 16 amino acids. CDR3 residues: CASSPPPGTGYEKLFF. The CDR3 DNA is TGTGCCAGTAGTCCGCCCCCCGGGACAGGGTACGAAAAACTGTTTTTT.

The V call is TRBV12-3 or TRBV12-4, the J call TRBJ1-1; the D gene is possibly TRBD1 (6 bases). The CDR3 has 12 amino acids. Trimming removed 6 bases from V and 4 bases from J, with 9 bases in between. For the CDR3, the DNA is TGTGCCAGCAGAGGGGGATTCACTGAAGCTTTCTTT. It translates to CASRGGFTEAFF.

The genes are TRBV10-3 and TRBJ2-3; D is perhaps TRBD2 (7 bases). This CDR3 region has 15 residues. Germline V gene data show CDR1 as ENHRY and CDR2 as SYGVKD. V lost 4 bases and J 6 bases, leaving 17 bases between the germline ends. CDR3 nucleotides: TGTGCCATCAGTGTGGAGGGAGGGGGTAGGGATACGCAGTATTTT. Translated: CAISVEGGGRDTQYF.

This chain connects TRBV6-5 to TRBJ1-3; D is undetermined. CDR3 size: 13 residues. Germline V gene data show CDR1 as MNHEY and CDR2 as SVGAGI. Trimming removed 6 bases at V and 5 bases at J, with 11 bases between. CDR3 nucleotide sequence: TGTGCCAGCAGCCCCCTTCTCCGAAACACCATATATTTT. It encodes CASSPLLRNTIYF.

CDR3 sequence: CASSSSSGGQETQYF. The DNA of the CDR3 is TGTGCCAGCAGCTCCAGTAGCGGGGGGCAAGAGACCCAGTACTTC. The V and J genes are TRBV7-3 and TRBJ2-5; 10 bases fit TRBD2. The ends lost 4 bases at V and 2 bases at J; junction bases unmatched: 4. Germline CDR1 is SGHTA and CDR2 is FQGTGA. The CDR3 has 15 amino acids. The full variable domain, rest sourced from reference TRBV7-3 and TRBJ2-5, is GAGVSQTPSNKVTEKGKYVELRCDPISGHTALYWYRQSLGQGPEFLIYFQGTGAADDSGLPNDRFFAVRPEGSVSTLKIQRTERGDSAVYLCASSSSSGGQETQYFGPGTRLLVL.

The chain uses TRBV28 and TRBJ1-5; perhaps TRBD1 as D (6 bases). V lost 6 bases to trimming and J lost 6 bases, with 18 bases between them. This CDR3 contains 15 residues. The germline V gene has CDR1 MDHEN and CDR2 SYDVKM. This CDR3 is CASRSLYRDGQPQHF. CDR3 in DNA: TGTGCCAGCAGGTCCCTATACAGGGACGGTCAGCCCCAGCATTTT.

The chain links TRBV11-2 to TRBJ1-4; D call uncertain. The V end lost 2 bases, the J end lost 0 bases, and 16 bases lay between the germline ends. The CDR3 is made up of 18 amino acids. Germline V gene data show CDR1 as SGHAT and CDR2 as FQNNGV. This CDR3 reads CASSLRTLRQATNEKLFF. The DNA of the CDR3 is TGTGCCAGCAGCTTAAGGACTTTAAGGCAGGCAACTAATGAAAAACTGTTTTTT. Full variable domain (rest looked up from reference TRBV11-2 and TRBJ1-4): EAGVAQSPRYKIIEKRQSVAFWCNPISGHATLYWYQQILGQGPKLLIQFQNNGVVDDSQLPKDRFSAERLKGVDSTLKIQPAKLEDSAVYLCASSLRTLRQATNEKLFFGSGTQLSVL.

The table lists this clone with a few counts. The gene calls are TRBV2 and TRBJ1-5; maybe TRBD1 (5 bases). This CDR3 is 14 amino acids long. In germline, CDR1 is SNHLY, CDR2 FYNNEI. V was cut by 0 bases and J by 9 bases, with 12 bases left in between. CDR3 DNA sequence: TGTGCCAGCAGTGAAGCCCAGGGTAGGTCGCCCCAGCATTTT. The encoded protein is CASSEAQGRSPQHF.

This sequence joins TRBV6-6 and TRBJ2-3; no clear D. Between the trimmed V and J ends, which lost 0 bases and 1 base, there was a span of 11 bases. Germline V lookup: CDR1 MNHNY, CDR2 SVGAGI (reference sequence). This CDR3 has 16 amino acids. In nucleotides, the CDR3 is TGTGCCAGCAGTTACTCCTCCGGCGGTGGCACAGATACGCAGTATTTT. It translates to CASSYSSGGGTDTQYF.

The count of this clone is one. This chain links TRBV7-2 with TRBJ2-4; a possible D gene is TRBD1 (6 bases). Deletions cut 1 base from V and 5 bases from J, with 9 bases between. The germline V gene has CDR1 SGHTA and CDR2 FQGNSA. This CDR3 contains 14 residues. The CDR3 reads CASSLDRAENIQYF. The CDR3 region has the DNA TGTGCCAGCAGCTTAGACAGGGCCGAAAACATTCAGTACTTC.

The V gene is TRBV10-2, the J gene TRBJ1-3; 7 positions agree with TRBD1. With 8 bases clipped from V and 0 bases from J, the junction kept 1 base outside the gene matches. The CDR3 is made up of 13 amino acids. The germline V gene has CDR1 WSHSY and CDR2 SAAADI. This chain's CDR3 is CASRDSSGNTIYF. CDR3 DNA sequence: TGCGCCAGCCGGGACAGCTCTGGAAACACCATATATTTT.

The chain links TRBV10-2 to TRBJ1-4; 7 bases map to TRBD1. CDR1 is WSHSY and CDR2 is SAAADI in the germline V gene. The CDR3 has 16 residues. After removal of 6 bases from V and 8 bases from J, the junction contained 15 bases not matched to a gene. The CDR3 spells CASRSGTAFGLEKLFF. The CDR3 nucleotides are TGCGCCAGCAGATCCGGGACAGCTTTTGGTTTAGAAAAACTGTTTTTT.

This clone occurred a few times. The rearrangement joins TRBV18 to TRBJ2-5; the D gene is possibly TRBD2 (5 bases). V dropped 4 bases and J dropped 2 bases, with 14 bases sitting between them. This CDR3 contains 15 residues. Germline CDR1 KGHSH, CDR2 LQKENI. The CDR3 loop is CASSRLAGGQETQYF. The CDR3 bases are TGTGCCAGCTCACGATTGGCGGGTGGACAAGAGACCCAGTACTTC.

This rearrangement joins TRBV6-6 to TRBJ1-2; D may be TRBD1 (6 bases). The CDR3 contains 12 residues. V lost 6 bases to trimming and J lost 8 bases, with 13 bases between them. From germline, CDR1 is MNHNY and CDR2 SVGAGI (reference sequence). This CDR3 is CASSPRGAGYTF. The CDR3 nucleotides are TGTGCCAGCAGCCCCAGGGGAGCGGGCTACACCTTC.

The chain uses TRBV3-1 (or the pseudogene TRBV3-2) and TRBJ1-2; TRBD1 might be the D (6 bases). CDR3 length: 16 residues. Germline loops: CDR1 LGHDT, CDR2 YNNKEL (reference sequence). V was trimmed by 3 bases and J by 0 bases, leaving 14 bases between them. The CDR3 protein is CASSQAGQKANYGYTF. The DNA of the CDR3 is TGTGCCAGCAGCCAGGCAGGACAGAAAGCTAACTATGGCTACACCTTC.

The V gene is TRBV29-1, the J gene TRBJ2-1; maybe TRBD2 (5 bases). The V gene's germline CDR1 is SQVTM and CDR2 ANQGSEA. This CDR3 comprises 13 residues. The V end was cut by 4 bases, the J end by 8 bases, with 15 bases between. CDR3 loop: CSVVSDGVDEQFF. The CDR3, as DNA: TGCAGCGTTGTCTCGGACGGGGTGGATGAGCAGTTCTTC.

The J gene is TRBJ1-6, the V gene TRBV3-1 (or the pseudogene TRBV3-2), with TRBD1 matching over 9 bases. Germline V lookup: CDR1 LGHDT, CDR2 YNNKEL (reference sequence). CDR3 length: 17 amino acids. V shed 5 bases and J 7 bases; nucleotides not matched to a gene: 12. DNA for the CDR3: TGTGCCAGCAGCTACTTACCGGGACAGGGAAGCAATTCACCCCTCCACTTT. The encoded protein is CASSYLPGQGSNSPLHF.

A single count supports this clone. V usage is TRBV6-5 and J usage is TRBJ2-1, with 8 bases matching TRBD2. Germline V lookup: CDR1 MNHEY, CDR2 SVGAGI. The CDR3 consists of 15 residues. The trim removed 9 bases at V and 8 bases at J, leaving 15 bases unmatched. The CDR3 coding sequence is TGTGCCAGGACACTGACTAGCGACCCGCCGGATGAGCAGTTCTTC. This encodes CARTLTSDPPDEQFF.

This chain connects TRBV6-1 to TRBJ2-7, with D perhaps TRBD1 (6 bases). V was pared by 2 bases and J by 10 bases, with 15 bases between. The germline CDR1 and CDR2 sequences are MNHNS and SASEGT. This CDR3 contains 13 residues. The CDR3 region is CASSEQGLGEQYF. Here the CDR3 DNA reads TGTGCCAGCAGTGAACAGGGGTTAGGAGAACAGTACTTC.

This chain joins TRBV7-8 and TRBJ1-2, with 10 nucleotides matching TRBD1. CDR1 and CDR2 from the germline V gene are SGHVS and FQNEAQ. With V trimmed by 1 base and J by 3 bases, 2 bases remained unmatched. CDR3 length: 15 amino acids. The CDR3 DNA sequence: TGTGCCAGCAGCTTAGAGGGGACAGGGGACTATGGCTACACCTTC. Amino acids: CASSLEGTGDYGYTF. Complete variable domain (other parts from reference TRBV7-8 and TRBJ1-2): GAGVSQSPRYKVAKRGQDVALRCDPISGHVSLFWYQQALGQGPEFLTYFQNEAQLDKSGLPSDRFFAERPEGSVSTLKIQRTQQEDSAVYLCASSLEGTGDYGYTFGSGTRLTVV.

In DNA, the CDR3 is TGTGCCAGCAGCCAGATAGACAGGGGTCGTTCCTCACCCCTCCACTTT. This gives the protein CASSQIDRGRSSPLHF. The chain links TRBV7-6 to TRBJ1-6; TRBD1 matches at 8 bases. The V gene's germline CDR1 is SGHVS and CDR2 FNYEAQ. J gave up 10 bases and V 5 bases, and 13 bases lay outside the gene matches. The CDR3 extends over 16 amino acids.

J is TRBJ1-3 and V is TRBV7-3, with TRBD1 as a possible D gene (5 bases). The CDR3 is 15 amino acids. Germline CDR1 is SGHTA and CDR2 is FQGTGA. V lost 2 bases and J 4 bases, leaving 12 bases between the germline ends. In DNA, the CDR3 is TGTGCCAGCAGCTTATCACCAGGGCCCGGAAACACCATATATTTT. It is translated as CASSLSPGPGNTIYF. The full variable domain, in which reference TRBV7-3 and TRBJ1-3 provide the parts outside the CDR3, is GAGVSQTPSNKVTEKGKYVELRCDPISGHTALYWYRQSLGQGPEFLIYFQGTGAADDSGLPNDRFFAVRPEGSVSTLKIQRTERGDSAVYLCASSLSPGPGNTIYFGEGSWLTVV.

V is TRBV9 and J is TRBJ2-5; D may be TRBD2 (6 bases). This CDR3 has 15 residues. Germline V CDR1 and CDR2: SGDLS, YYNGEE. The V gene lost 2 bases and the J gene lost 5 bases, with 16 bases spanning the gap. CDR3 nucleotide sequence: TGTGCCAGCAGCGTCCCAAGCGGAGGGCGGGAGACCCAGTACTTC. Translation gives CASSVPSGGRETQYF.

This clone was counted between two and nine times. This chain connects TRBV5-1 to TRBJ1-1; D is unresolved. Germline V gives CDR1 SGHRS, CDR2 YFSETQ. The V end was cut by 4 bases, the J end by 1 base, with 11 bases between. The length of the CDR3 is 14 residues. The CDR3 region is CASSELQANTEAFF. The CDR3, as DNA: TGCGCCAGCAGCGAACTCCAGGCGAACACTGAAGCTTTCTTT.

This clone was counted between two and nine times. The chain carries TRBV28 and TRBJ2-1; possibly TRBD1 for D (5 bases). The CDR3 extends over 16 amino acids. Trimming shortened V by 5 bases and J by 4 bases, and 18 bases separated the two germline ends. Germline CDR1 reads MDHEN; CDR2 reads SYDVKM. Here the CDR3 reads CASSTLKGAWYNEQFF. CDR3 in DNA: TGTGCCAGCAGTACCCTGAAAGGGGCCTGGTACAATGAGCAGTTCTTC.

The rearrangement uses TRBV27 and TRBJ2-7, with TRBD2 as a possible D gene (6 bases). This CDR3 has 15 amino acids. Trimming cost V 7 bases and J 6 bases, with 22 bases left between them. Germline V gives CDR1 MNHEY, CDR2 SMNVEV (reference sequence). This CDR3 reads CASIPRDSPRSEQYF. DNA of the CDR3: TGTGCCAGCATCCCCCGGGACTCTCCACGAAGCGAGCAGTACTTC.

The rearrangement joins TRBV10-3 to TRBJ1-3; 10 bases match TRBD1. CDR1 is ENHRY, CDR2 SYGVKD, per germline. The CDR3 is made up of 15 amino acids. Germline trimming cut 6 bases from V and 4 bases from J; bases unmatched to any gene: 6. CDR3 nucleotides: TGTGCCATCAGCGGGGACAGGGGTTCCGGAAACACCATATATTTT. It codes for CAISGDRGSGNTIYF.